The clone carrying this TCR beta chain was found once. Other nucleotide sequences in the sample specify the same CDR3. V dropped 5 bases and J dropped 2 bases, with 6 bases sitting between them. The CDR3 has 12 residues. From germline, CDR1 is MNHEY and CDR2 SVGAGI. The data are from a study of cytomegalovirus exposure and HLA in healthy donors. Measured with immunoSEQ multiplex PCR; TCRdb has only the in-frame clones, and not every one. Here the sample spans some 160,000 clones, approximately 90% being singletons. The chain joins TRBV6-5 to TRBJ1-1; unclear D gene. The sequence came from a man aged 18 to 30 in good health and CMV-seronegative. Sequenced: PBMCs. The CDR3 loop is CASSPGNTEAFF. DNA of the CDR3: TGTGCCAGCAGTCCCGGTAACACTGAAGCTTTCTTT.